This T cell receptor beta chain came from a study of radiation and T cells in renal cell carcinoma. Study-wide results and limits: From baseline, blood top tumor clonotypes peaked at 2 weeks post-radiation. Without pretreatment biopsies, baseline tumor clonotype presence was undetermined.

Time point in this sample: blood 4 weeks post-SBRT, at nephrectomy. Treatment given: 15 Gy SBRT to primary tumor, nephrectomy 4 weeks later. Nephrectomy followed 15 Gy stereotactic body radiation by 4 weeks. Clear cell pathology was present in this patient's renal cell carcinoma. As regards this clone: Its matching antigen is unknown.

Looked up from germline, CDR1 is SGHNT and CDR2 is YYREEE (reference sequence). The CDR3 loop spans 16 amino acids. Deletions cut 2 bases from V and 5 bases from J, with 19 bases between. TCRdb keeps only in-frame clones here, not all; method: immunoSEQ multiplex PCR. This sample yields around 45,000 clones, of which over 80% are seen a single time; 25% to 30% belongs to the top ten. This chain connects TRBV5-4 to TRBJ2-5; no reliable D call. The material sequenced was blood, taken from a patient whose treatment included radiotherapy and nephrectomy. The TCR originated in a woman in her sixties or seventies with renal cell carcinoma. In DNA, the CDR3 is TGTGCCAGCAGCTTCAGGCAGTACTTAGGCATGGAGACCCAGTACTTC. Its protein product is CASSFRQYLGMETQYF.